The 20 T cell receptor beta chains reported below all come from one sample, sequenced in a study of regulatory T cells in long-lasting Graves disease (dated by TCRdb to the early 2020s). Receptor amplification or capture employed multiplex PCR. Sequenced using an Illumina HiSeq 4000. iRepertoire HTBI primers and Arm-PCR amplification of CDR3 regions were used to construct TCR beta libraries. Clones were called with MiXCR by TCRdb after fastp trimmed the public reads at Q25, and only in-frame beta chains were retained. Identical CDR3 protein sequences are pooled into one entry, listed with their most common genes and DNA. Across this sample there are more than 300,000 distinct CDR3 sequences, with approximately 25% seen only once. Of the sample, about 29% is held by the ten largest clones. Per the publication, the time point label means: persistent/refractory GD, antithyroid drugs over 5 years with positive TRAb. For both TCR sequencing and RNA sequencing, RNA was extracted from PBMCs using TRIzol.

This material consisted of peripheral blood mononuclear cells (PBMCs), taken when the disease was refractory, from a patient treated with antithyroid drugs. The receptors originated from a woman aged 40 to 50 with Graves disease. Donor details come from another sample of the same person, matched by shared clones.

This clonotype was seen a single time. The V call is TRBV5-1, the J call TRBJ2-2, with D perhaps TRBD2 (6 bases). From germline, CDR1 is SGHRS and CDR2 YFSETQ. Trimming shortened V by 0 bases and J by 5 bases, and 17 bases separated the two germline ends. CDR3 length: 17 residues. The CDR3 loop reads CASSLDLAQARTGELFF. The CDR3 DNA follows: TGCGCCAGCAGCTTGGACCTAGCGCAGGCGAGGACCGGGGAGCTGTTTTTT.

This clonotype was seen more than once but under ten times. In nucleotides, the CDR3 is TGCAGTGCTAAGAGGCAGGGGGGGACCGGGGAGCTGTTTTTT. It encodes CSAKRQGGTGELFF. This chain uses TRBV20-1 with TRBJ2-2; D may correspond to TRBD1 or TRBD2 (7 bases each). The V end was cut by 4 bases, the J end by 5 bases, with 14 bases between. The CDR3 has 14 residues. Germline-derived CDR1 and CDR2 are DFQATT and SNEGSKA (reference sequence).

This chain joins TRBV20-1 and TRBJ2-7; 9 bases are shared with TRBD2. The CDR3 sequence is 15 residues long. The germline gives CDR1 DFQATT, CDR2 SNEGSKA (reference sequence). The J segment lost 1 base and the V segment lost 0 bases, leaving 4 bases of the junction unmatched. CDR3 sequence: CSARDPLAGSYEQYF. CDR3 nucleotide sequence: TGCAGTGCTAGAGATCCCCTAGCGGGGTCCTACGAGCAGTACTTC.

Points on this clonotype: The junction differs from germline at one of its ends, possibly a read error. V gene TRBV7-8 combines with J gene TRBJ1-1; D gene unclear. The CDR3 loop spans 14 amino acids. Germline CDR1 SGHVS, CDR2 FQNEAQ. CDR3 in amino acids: CASSLARALGSRIF. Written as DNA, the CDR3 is TGTGCCAGCAGCTTAGCTAGAGCCTTAGGCAGCAGGATATTT. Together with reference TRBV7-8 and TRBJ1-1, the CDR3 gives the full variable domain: GAGVSQSPRYKVAKRGQDVALRCDPISGHVSLFWYQQALGQGPEFLTYFQNEAQLDKSGLPSDRFFAERPEGSVSTLKIQRTQQEDSAVYLCASSLARALGSRIFGQGTRLTVV.

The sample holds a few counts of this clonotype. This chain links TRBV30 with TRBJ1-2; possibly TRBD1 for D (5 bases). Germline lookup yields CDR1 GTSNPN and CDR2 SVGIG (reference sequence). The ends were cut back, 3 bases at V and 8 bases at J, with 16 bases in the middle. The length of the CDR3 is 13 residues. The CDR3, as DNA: TGTGCCTGGAGGGGACGGCAGCCGCGGGGCTACACCTTC. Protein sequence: CAWRGRQPRGYTF.

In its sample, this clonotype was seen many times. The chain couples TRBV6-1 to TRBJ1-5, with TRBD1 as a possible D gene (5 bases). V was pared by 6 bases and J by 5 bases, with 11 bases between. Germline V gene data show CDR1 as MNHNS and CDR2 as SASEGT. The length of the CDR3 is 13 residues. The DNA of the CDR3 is TGTGCCAGCAGCCCAACAGGAGATCAGCCCCAGCATTTT. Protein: CASSPTGDQPQHF.

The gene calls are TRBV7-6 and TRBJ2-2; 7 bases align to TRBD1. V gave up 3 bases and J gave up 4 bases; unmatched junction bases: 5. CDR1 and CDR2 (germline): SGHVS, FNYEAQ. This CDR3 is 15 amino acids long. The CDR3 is CASSFGRGSTGELFF. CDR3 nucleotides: TGTGCCAGCAGCTTTGGCAGGGGGAGCACCGGGGAGCTGTTTTTT.

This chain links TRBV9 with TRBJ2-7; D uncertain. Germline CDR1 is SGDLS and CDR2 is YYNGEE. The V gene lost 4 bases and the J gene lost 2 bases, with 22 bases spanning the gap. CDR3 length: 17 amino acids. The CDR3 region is CASSSRSSAQNPYEQYF. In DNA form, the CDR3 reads TGTGCCAGCAGCTCCCGGTCATCGGCTCAGAATCCCTACGAGCAGTACTTC.

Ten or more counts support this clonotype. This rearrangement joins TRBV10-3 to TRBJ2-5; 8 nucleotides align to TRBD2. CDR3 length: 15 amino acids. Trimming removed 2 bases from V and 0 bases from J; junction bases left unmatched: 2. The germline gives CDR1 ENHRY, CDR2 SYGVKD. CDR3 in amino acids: CAISEPRGDQETQYF. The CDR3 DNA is TGTGCCATCAGTGAGCCGCGGGGGGACCAAGAGACCCAGTACTTC.

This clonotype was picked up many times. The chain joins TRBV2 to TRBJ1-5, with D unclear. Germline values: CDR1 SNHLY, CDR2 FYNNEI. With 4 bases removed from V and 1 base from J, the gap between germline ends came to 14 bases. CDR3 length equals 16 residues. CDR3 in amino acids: CASSAEGSLSNQPQHF. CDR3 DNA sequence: TGTGCCAGCAGTGCGGAGGGATCATTGAGCAATCAGCCCCAGCATTTT.

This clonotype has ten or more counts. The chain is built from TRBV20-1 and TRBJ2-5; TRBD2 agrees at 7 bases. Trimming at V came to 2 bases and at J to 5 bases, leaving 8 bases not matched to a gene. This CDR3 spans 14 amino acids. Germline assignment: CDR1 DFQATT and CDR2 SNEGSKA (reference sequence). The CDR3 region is CSARRLGGSETQYF. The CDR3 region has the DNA TGCAGTGCTAGAAGGTTAGGCGGGAGTGAGACCCAGTACTTC.

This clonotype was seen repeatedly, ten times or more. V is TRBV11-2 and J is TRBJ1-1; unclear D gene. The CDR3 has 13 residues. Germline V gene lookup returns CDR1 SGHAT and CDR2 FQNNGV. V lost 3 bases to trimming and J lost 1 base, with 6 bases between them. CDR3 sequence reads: CASSFQENTEAFF. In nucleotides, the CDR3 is TGTGCCAGCAGCTTTCAGGAGAACACTGAAGCTTTCTTT. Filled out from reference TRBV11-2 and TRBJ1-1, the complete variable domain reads EAGVAQSPRYKIIEKRQSVAFWCNPISGHATLYWYQQILGQGPKLLIQFQNNGVVDDSQLPKDRFSAERLKGVDSTLKIQPAKLEDSAVYLCASSFQENTEAFFGQGTRLTVV.

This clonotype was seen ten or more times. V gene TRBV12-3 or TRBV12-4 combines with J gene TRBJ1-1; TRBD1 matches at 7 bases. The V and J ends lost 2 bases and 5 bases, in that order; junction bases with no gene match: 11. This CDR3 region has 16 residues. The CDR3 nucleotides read TGTGCCAGCAGTTTAAATCCCCGAGGGGGCAAAACTGAAGCTTTCTTT. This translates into CASSLNPRGGKTEAFF.

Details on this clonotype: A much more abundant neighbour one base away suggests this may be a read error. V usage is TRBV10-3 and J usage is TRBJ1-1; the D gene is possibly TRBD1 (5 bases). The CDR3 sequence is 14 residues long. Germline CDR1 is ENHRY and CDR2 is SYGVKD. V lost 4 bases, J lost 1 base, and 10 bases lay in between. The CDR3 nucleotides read TGTGCCATCAGTGGTCGGGGCTGGAACACTGAAGCTTTCTTT. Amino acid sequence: CAISGRGWNTEAFF.

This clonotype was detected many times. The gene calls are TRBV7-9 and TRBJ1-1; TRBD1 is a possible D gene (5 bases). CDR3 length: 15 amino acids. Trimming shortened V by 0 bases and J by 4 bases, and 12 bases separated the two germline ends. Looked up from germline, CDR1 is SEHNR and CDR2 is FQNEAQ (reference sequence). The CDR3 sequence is CASSLAGQVSTEAFF. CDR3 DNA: TGTGCCAGCAGCTTAGCGGGGCAGGTGAGCACTGAAGCTTTCTTT. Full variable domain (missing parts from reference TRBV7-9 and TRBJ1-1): DTGVSQNPRHKITKRGQNVTFRCDPISEHNRLYWYRQTLGQGPEFLTYFQNEAQLEKSRLLSDRFSAERPKGSFSTLEIQRTEQGDSAMYLCASSLAGQVSTEAFFGQGTRLTVV.

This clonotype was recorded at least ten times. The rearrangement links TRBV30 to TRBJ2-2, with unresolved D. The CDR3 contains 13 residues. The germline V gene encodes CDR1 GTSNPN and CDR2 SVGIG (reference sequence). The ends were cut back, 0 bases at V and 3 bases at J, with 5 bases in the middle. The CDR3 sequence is CAWSVEYTGELFF. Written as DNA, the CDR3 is TGTGCCTGGAGTGTAGAGTACACCGGGGAGCTGTTTTTT.

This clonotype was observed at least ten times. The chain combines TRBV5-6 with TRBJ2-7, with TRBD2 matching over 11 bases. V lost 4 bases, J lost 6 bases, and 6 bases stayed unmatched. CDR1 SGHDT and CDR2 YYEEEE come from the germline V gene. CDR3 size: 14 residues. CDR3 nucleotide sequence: TGTGCCAGCAGCCGCACTAGCGGGAGTGGCGAGCAGTACTTC. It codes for CASSRTSGSGEQYF. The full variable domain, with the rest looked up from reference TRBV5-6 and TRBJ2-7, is DAGVTQSPTHLIKTRGQQVTLRCSPKSGHDTVSWYQQALGQGPQFIFQYYEEEERQRGNFPDRFSGHQFPNYSSELNVNALLLGDSALYLCASSRTSGSGEQYFGPGTRLTVT.

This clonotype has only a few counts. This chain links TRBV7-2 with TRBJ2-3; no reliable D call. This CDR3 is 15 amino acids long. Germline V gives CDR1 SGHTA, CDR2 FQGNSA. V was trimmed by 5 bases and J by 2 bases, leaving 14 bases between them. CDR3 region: CASSPLFGVTDTQYF. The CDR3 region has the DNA TGTGCCAGCAGCCCCTTGTTTGGGGTCACAGATACGCAGTATTTT.

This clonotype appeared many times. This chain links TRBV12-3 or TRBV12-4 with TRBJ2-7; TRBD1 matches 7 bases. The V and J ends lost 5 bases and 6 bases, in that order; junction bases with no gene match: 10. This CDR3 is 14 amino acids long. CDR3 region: CASSLRQGRGEQYF. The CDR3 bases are TGTGCCAGCAGTCTGAGACAGGGTCGGGGCGAGCAGTACTTC.

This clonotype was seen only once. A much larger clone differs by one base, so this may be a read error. In DNA, the CDR3 is TGCAGTACTAGAGATCGCGCCACTGAAGCTTTCTTT. Amino acids: CSTRDRATEAFF. V usage is TRBV20-1 and J usage is TRBJ1-1; D not resolved. Germline V lookup: CDR1 DFQATT, CDR2 SNEGSKA (reference sequence). The CDR3 covers 12 residues.